This TCR beta chain was recovered during a study of T cells in Graves' hyperthyroidism and ophthalmopathy. This clonotype turned up a few times. Amplification targeted TCR beta CDR3 regions from RNA transcripts. When the TCR CDR3 underwent first-round RT-PCR, the HTBI primer set was used. TCRdb used MiXCR to reprocess the multiplex PCR reads, holding one entry per CDR3 protein. In the table there are about 640,000 distinct CDR3 sequences, less than 25% of which are singletons. Germline-derived CDR1 and CDR2 are SGHTA and FQGNSA. The V gene end was trimmed by 1 base and the J gene end by 2 bases; junction bases not matched to a gene: 5. The CDR3 is 18 residues long.

The receptor's source is a man younger than 45 with Graves' ophthalmopathy. The sequenced material came from blood. The chain employs TRBV7-2 and TRBJ2-4; 13 nucleotides align to TRBD2. CDR3 region: CASSLVGLAGEPKNIQYF. The CDR3 bases are TGTGCCAGCAGCTTAGTAGGACTAGCGGGAGAACCCAAAAACATTCAGTACTTC.